Listed below are T cell receptor beta chains from one sample, sequenced in a study of CD8 T cells in ankylosing spondylitis. TCRdb independently ran MiXCR on the 5' RACE reads; one entry per CDR3 protein. The sample yields some 100,000 distinct CDR3 sequences, roughly 8.3% seen once. Sequencing used blood, either unsorted or a sorted T cell fraction (not recorded which). The receptors derive from a male donor with ankylosing spondylitis or in good health (not recorded which). Both conserved end residues are part of each CDR3. Fields, in order: J gene, V gene, D gene, clone size, CDR3 DNA, CDR3 protein. A D gene is named only where the DNA matches it firmly. The size entry is marked missing in some rows and otherwise reads once, few, many or a size class.

j_call: TRBJ2-7; v_call: TRBV5-1; d_call: NA; clone_size: many; cdr3_nt: TGCGCCAGCAGCGCGGAGACCTACGAGCAGTACTTC; cdr3_aa: CASSAETYEQYF
j_call: TRBJ1-3; v_call: TRBV2; d_call: TRBD1; clone_size: many; cdr3_nt: TGTGCCAGCAAATTGACAGGGGGCGCAGGTGGAAACACCATATATTTT; cdr3_aa: CASKLTGGAGGNTIYF
j_call: TRBJ1-1; v_call: TRBV5-1; d_call: NA; clone_size: many; cdr3_nt: TGCGCCAGCAGCTTGGTAGGTCTGGGCAACACTGAAGCTTTCTTT; cdr3_aa: CASSLVGLGNTEAFF
j_call: TRBJ2-4; v_call: TRBV6-2/TRBV6-3; d_call: NA; clone_size: many; cdr3_nt: TGTGCCACCCTCCGGAAGGCTGGCAAAAACATTCAGTACTTC; cdr3_aa: CATLRKAGKNIQYF
j_call: TRBJ2-2; v_call: TRBV6-2/TRBV6-3; d_call: NA; clone_size: many; cdr3_nt: TGTGCCAGCAGTTGGGGACCCACCGGGGAGCTGTTTTTT; cdr3_aa: CASSWGPTGELFF
j_call: TRBJ2-7; v_call: TRBV5-1; d_call: NA; clone_size: NA; cdr3_nt: TGCGCCAGCAGCTTGGGATTCGGGAATCGTTACGAGCAGTACTTC; cdr3_aa: CASSLGFGNRYEQYF
j_call: TRBJ2-1; v_call: TRBV20-1; d_call: TRBD2; clone_size: many; cdr3_nt: TGCAGTGCTAGAAAATCTAGCGGGAGTGGGATTAAGCAGTTCTTC; cdr3_aa: CSARKSSGSGIKQFF
j_call: TRBJ2-3; v_call: TRBV5-1; d_call: TRBD1; clone_size: many; cdr3_nt: TGCGCCAGCAGCTTCGGGACAGGGGGAGATACGCAGTATTTT; cdr3_aa: CASSFGTGGDTQYF
j_call: TRBJ2-3; v_call: TRBV27; d_call: TRBD2; clone_size: many; cdr3_nt: TGTGCCAGCAGTTTCGGGCCTACAGCGGGAGTAGGAGATACGCAGTATTTT; cdr3_aa: CASSFGPTAGVGDTQYF
j_call: TRBJ2-7; v_call: TRBV5-1; d_call: NA; clone_size: many; cdr3_nt: TGCGCCAGCAGCATTCAGAAACAGGGACCTATTTCCTACGAGCAGTACTTC; cdr3_aa: CASSIQKQGPISYEQYF
j_call: TRBJ2-7; v_call: TRBV7-9; d_call: NA; clone_size: many; cdr3_nt: TGTGCCAGCAGCTCCATTGAGGTAGTGGGCTACGAGCAGTACTTC; cdr3_aa: CASSSIEVVGYEQYF
j_call: TRBJ2-2; v_call: TRBV9; d_call: NA; clone_size: medium-sized; cdr3_nt: TGTGCCAGCAGCGTGGAGGGGGTGGGGCACGGGGAGCTGTTTTTT; cdr3_aa: CASSVEGVGHGELFF
j_call: TRBJ2-1; v_call: TRBV12-3/TRBV12-4; d_call: NA; clone_size: many; cdr3_nt: TGTGCCAGCACAGGGGAGGACTCCTACAATGAGCAGTTCTTC; cdr3_aa: CASTGEDSYNEQFF
j_call: TRBJ2-1; v_call: TRBV20-1; d_call: TRBD1; clone_size: many; cdr3_nt: TGCAGTGCTAGAGAAGTGTCGGGACAGAATCACAATGAGCAGTTCTTC; cdr3_aa: CSAREVSGQNHNEQFF
j_call: TRBJ1-3; v_call: TRBV11-2; d_call: NA; clone_size: many; cdr3_nt: TGTGCCAGCAGCTTAGACAGGGGCTCTGGAAACACCATATATTTT; cdr3_aa: CASSLDRGSGNTIYF
j_call: TRBJ2-5; v_call: TRBV10-3; d_call: TRBD1; clone_size: many; cdr3_nt: TGTGCCAGCAATAACCGGGACAGGGAAGAGACCCAGTACTTC; cdr3_aa: CASNNRDREETQYF
j_call: TRBJ2-7; v_call: TRBV12-3/TRBV12-4; d_call: TRBD1; clone_size: many; cdr3_nt: TGTGCCAGCAGTTTATTGGGACAGAGGGTCTACGAGCAGTACTTC; cdr3_aa: CASSLLGQRVYEQYF
j_call: TRBJ2-7; v_call: TRBV7-2; d_call: TRBD2; clone_size: many; cdr3_nt: TGTGCCAGCAGCCGCACGGGGACAGGGACTAGCGGCTACGAGCAGTACTTC; cdr3_aa: CASSRTGTGTSGYEQYF
j_call: TRBJ2-7; v_call: TRBV5-1; d_call: NA; clone_size: many; cdr3_nt: TGCGCCAGCAGCTTGGGCAGTGCCTACGAGCAGTACTTC; cdr3_aa: CASSLGSAYEQYF
j_call: TRBJ1-1; v_call: TRBV25-1; d_call: NA; clone_size: many; cdr3_nt: TGTGCCAGCGCCCCCTACATGAACACTGAAGCTTTCTTT; cdr3_aa: CASAPYMNTEAFF
j_call: TRBJ2-1; v_call: TRBV5-1; d_call: NA; clone_size: many; cdr3_nt: TGCGCCAGCAGCTTCTCCACGATTGAGCAGTTCTTC; cdr3_aa: CASSFSTIEQFF
j_call: TRBJ2-7; v_call: TRBV18; d_call: TRBD1; clone_size: many; cdr3_nt: TGTGCCAGCTCACCAAGACAGGGGATCGGCAGCTACGAGCAGTACTTC; cdr3_aa: CASSPRQGIGSYEQYF
j_call: TRBJ2-3; v_call: TRBV5-1; d_call: TRBD1; clone_size: many; cdr3_nt: TGCGCCAGCACCGGACAGGGCACAGATACGCAGTATTTT; cdr3_aa: CASTGQGTDTQYF
j_call: TRBJ2-5; v_call: TRBV11-2; d_call: NA; clone_size: many; cdr3_nt: TGTGCCAGCAGCTTAGCCTGGCAAGAGACCCAGTACTTC; cdr3_aa: CASSLAWQETQYF
j_call: TRBJ1-2; v_call: TRBV6-2/TRBV6-3; d_call: NA; clone_size: many; cdr3_nt: TGTGCCAGCAGGAACCTTGGGACTTTCGCCTATGGCTACACCTTC; cdr3_aa: CASRNLGTFAYGYTF
j_call: TRBJ2-1; v_call: TRBV7-3; d_call: NA; clone_size: few; cdr3_nt: TGTGCCAGCAGCTTAAGGGAGCGTACAGATGAGCAGTTCTTC; cdr3_aa: CASSLRERTDEQFF
j_call: TRBJ2-7; v_call: TRBV5-1; d_call: TRBD1; clone_size: many; cdr3_nt: TGCGCCAGCATCCCCGGACAGGGTTTGGGCGAGCAGTACTTC; cdr3_aa: CASIPGQGLGEQYF
j_call: TRBJ2-3; v_call: TRBV7-9; d_call: NA; clone_size: many; cdr3_nt: TGTGCCATTTCAGTCCTCACTAGCACAGATACGCAGTATTTT; cdr3_aa: CAISVLTSTDTQYF
j_call: TRBJ2-5; v_call: TRBV5-1; d_call: NA; clone_size: many; cdr3_nt: TGCGCCAGCAGCCTTCTAGCGACCCAAGAGACCCAGTACTTC; cdr3_aa: CASSLLATQETQYF
j_call: TRBJ1-4; v_call: TRBV29-1; d_call: NA; clone_size: many; cdr3_nt: TGCAGCGTTGAACAGGGCTCGGAAAAACTGTTTTTT; cdr3_aa: CSVEQGSEKLFF
j_call: TRBJ2-5; v_call: TRBV3-1; d_call: NA; clone_size: many; cdr3_nt: TGTGCCAGCAGCCAAGATTCCGGGGCAGAGACCCAGTACTTC; cdr3_aa: CASSQDSGAETQYF
j_call: TRBJ1-1; v_call: TRBV6-5; d_call: NA; clone_size: few; cdr3_nt: TGTGCCAGCAGTTACTCAAGGATGAACACTGAAGCTTTCTTT; cdr3_aa: CASSYSRMNTEAFF
j_call: TRBJ1-2; v_call: TRBV2; d_call: TRBD1; clone_size: many; cdr3_nt: TGTGCCAGCAGGGGGACAGACTATGGCTACACCTTC; cdr3_aa: CASRGTDYGYTF
j_call: TRBJ2-5; v_call: TRBV19; d_call: NA; clone_size: NA; cdr3_nt: TGTGCCAGTAGTATCGGGTGGCGGGAGACCCAGTACTTC; cdr3_aa: CASSIGWRETQYF
j_call: TRBJ1-2; v_call: TRBV29-1; d_call: NA; clone_size: many; cdr3_nt: TGCAGCGTTGTGGTCGGTGAGGCCCCTGTCACCTTC; cdr3_aa: CSVVVGEAPVTF
j_call: TRBJ1-1; v_call: TRBV12-3/TRBV12-4; d_call: NA; clone_size: few; cdr3_nt: TGTGCCAGCATCCGGCAGCTGAACACTGAAGCTTTCTTT; cdr3_aa: CASIRQLNTEAFF
j_call: TRBJ1-1; v_call: TRBV12-3/TRBV12-4; d_call: NA; clone_size: NA; cdr3_nt: TGTGCCAGCACCCCAGGGATAGCGAACACTGAAGCTTTCTTT; cdr3_aa: CASTPGIANTEAFF
j_call: TRBJ2-7; v_call: TRBV12-3/TRBV12-4; d_call: NA; clone_size: many; cdr3_nt: TGTGCCAGCACCCCCTCAGCGGCGAGGGTCGACTACGAGCAGTACTTC; cdr3_aa: CASTPSAARVDYEQYF
j_call: TRBJ2-1; v_call: TRBV7-9; d_call: TRBD2; clone_size: many; cdr3_nt: TGTGCCAGCAGCTTAGTTAGCGGGACTAGCGACTACCCCTCCTCACGAGAGCAGTTCTTC; cdr3_aa: CASSLVSGTSDYPSSREQFF
j_call: TRBJ2-3; v_call: TRBV4-3; d_call: NA; clone_size: many; cdr3_nt: TGCGCCAGCAGTCCACAGCCCAGGGAGGTGGATACGCAGTATTTT; cdr3_aa: CASSPQPREVDTQYF
j_call: TRBJ2-3; v_call: TRBV5-4; d_call: NA; clone_size: many; cdr3_nt: TGTGCCAGCAGTGACCTCACAGATACGCAGTATTTT; cdr3_aa: CASSDLTDTQYF
j_call: TRBJ2-3; v_call: TRBV6-2/TRBV6-3; d_call: TRBD2; clone_size: many; cdr3_nt: TGTGCCAGCAGGACTAGCGGGAGCCGAGATACGCAGTATTTT; cdr3_aa: CASRTSGSRDTQYF
j_call: TRBJ1-1; v_call: TRBV5-1; d_call: NA; clone_size: many; cdr3_nt: TGCGCCAGCAGCTTGGCCTTCGGGGGGACTGAAGCTTTCTTT; cdr3_aa: CASSLAFGGTEAFF
j_call: TRBJ2-5; v_call: TRBV12-3/TRBV12-4; d_call: TRBD1; clone_size: few; cdr3_nt: TGTGCCAGCAGTCCGCCGGGACAGGGAAGTAGAAAGACCCAGTACTTC; cdr3_aa: CASSPPGQGSRKTQYF
j_call: TRBJ2-1; v_call: TRBV3-1; d_call: NA; clone_size: many; cdr3_nt: TGTGCCAGCAGCCCCGCCCGAGGGCCTAGCGCCCTAAAGTTC; cdr3_aa: CASSPARGPSALKF
j_call: TRBJ2-1; v_call: TRBV5-1; d_call: NA; clone_size: many; cdr3_nt: TGCGCCAGCCACAGCGGAGGATCCTACAATGAGCAGTTCTTC; cdr3_aa: CASHSGGSYNEQFF
j_call: TRBJ1-2; v_call: TRBV30; d_call: NA; clone_size: many; cdr3_nt: TGTGCCTGGACCCCGGGTACCTATGGCTACACCTTC; cdr3_aa: CAWTPGTYGYTF
j_call: TRBJ2-2; v_call: TRBV4-1; d_call: NA; clone_size: many; cdr3_nt: TGCGCCAGCAGCCCGCAAGCGGGTCCCACCGGGGAGCTGTTTTTT; cdr3_aa: CASSPQAGPTGELFF
j_call: TRBJ1-4; v_call: TRBV7-9; d_call: NA; clone_size: few; cdr3_nt: TGTGCCAGCAGCCCCGGGACATCTGAAAAACTGTTTTTT; cdr3_aa: CASSPGTSEKLFF
j_call: TRBJ2-5; v_call: TRBV20-1; d_call: NA; clone_size: NA; cdr3_nt: TGCAGTGCTAGTGGGACTCAAATCGGACTGGTACAAGAGACCCAGTACTTC; cdr3_aa: CSASGTQIGLVQETQYF
j_call: TRBJ2-7; v_call: TRBV29-1; d_call: TRBD2; clone_size: many; cdr3_nt: TGCAGCGGCGGACTAGCGGACCTTTCCGAGCAGTACTTC; cdr3_aa: CSGGLADLSEQYF
j_call: TRBJ2-1; v_call: TRBV28; d_call: TRBD2; clone_size: many; cdr3_nt: TGTGCCAGCAGTGGGGCGGGACTATCTGAGCAGTTCTTC; cdr3_aa: CASSGAGLSEQFF
j_call: TRBJ2-2; v_call: TRBV2; d_call: TRBD2; clone_size: many; cdr3_nt: TGTGCCGGCTTACGTGGACTGTCGGGGGGGACCGGGGAGCTGTTTTTT; cdr3_aa: CAGLRGLSGGTGELFF
j_call: TRBJ1-2; v_call: TRBV21-1; d_call: NA; clone_size: many; cdr3_nt: TGTGCCAGCAGCGGGTCAGGGGTGTGGGTCTATGGCTACACCTTC; cdr3_aa: CASSGSGVWVYGYTF
j_call: TRBJ2-7; v_call: TRBV27; d_call: NA; clone_size: many; cdr3_nt: TGTGCCAGCAGTTTTTCGGGGGCGATGTACGAGCAGTACTTC; cdr3_aa: CASSFSGAMYEQYF